This T cell receptor (beta chain) was retrieved from a study of blood T cell repertoires in COVID-19. Study in general: Some COVID-19 samples were acute and others convalescent; all came from the United States, Italy and Spain. T cells, B-cell-depleted T cells, or PBMCs supplied cDNA or gDNA.

This clone was picked up a small number of times. As processed by the authors: Amplifying reference gene primers gave estimates of nucleated cell counts. TCRdb keeps only in-frame clones here, not all; method: immunoSEQ multiplex PCR. D and trimming were read from the DNA, whereas the V and J calls and clone size are those reported in that table. The sample yields approximately 70,000 clones, about 86% seen once. The CDR3 totals 16 residues. The J segment lost 4 bases and the V segment lost 0 bases, leaving 4 bases of the junction unmatched. CDR1 LGHNA and CDR2 YNFKEQ come from the germline V gene. V and J are TRBV4-2 and TRBJ1-1, with 11 positions matching TRBD1. This clonotype originated in a woman aged 60-75 years with acute or convalescent COVID-19. The sequencing sample was made of peripheral blood. CDR3 sequence (DNA): TGTGCCAGCAGCCAAGATAAGGGGACAGGGGGCACTGAAGCTTTCTTT. As protein: CASSQDKGTGGTEAFF.